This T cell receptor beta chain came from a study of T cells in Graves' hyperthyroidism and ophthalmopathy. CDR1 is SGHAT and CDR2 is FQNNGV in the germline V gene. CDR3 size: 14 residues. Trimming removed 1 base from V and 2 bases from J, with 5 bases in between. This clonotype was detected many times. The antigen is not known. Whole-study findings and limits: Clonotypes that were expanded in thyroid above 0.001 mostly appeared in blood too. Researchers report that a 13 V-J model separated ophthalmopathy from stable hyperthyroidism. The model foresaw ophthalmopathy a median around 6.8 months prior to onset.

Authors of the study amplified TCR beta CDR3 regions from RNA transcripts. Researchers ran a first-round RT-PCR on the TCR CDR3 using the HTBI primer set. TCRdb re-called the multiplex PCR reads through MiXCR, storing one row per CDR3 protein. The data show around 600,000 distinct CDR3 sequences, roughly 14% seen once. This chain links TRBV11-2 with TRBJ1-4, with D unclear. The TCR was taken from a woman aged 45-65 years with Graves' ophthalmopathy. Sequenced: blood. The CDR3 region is CASSLVGTNEKLFF. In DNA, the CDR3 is TGTGCCAGCAGCTTAGTAGGGACTAATGAAAAACTGTTTTTT.